This T cell receptor beta chain was recovered during a study of T cell repertoires in cytomegalovirus infection. One entry per CDR3 protein, called by TCRdb with MiXCR from the reads. The table lists about 900,000 distinct CDR3 sequences, less than 35% of them singletons. Study-wide results and caveats: Public TCR beta family frequency separated CMV-and-HLA carriers, including in an independent cohort.

This clonotype appeared a few times. Its antigen remains unidentified. This clonotype was obtained from a human donor in good health (CMV status not recorded). Some clones in this sample may be carry-over from other donors' samples. Sequencing used cultured CD8+ T cells from PBMCs, obtained from culture after CMV antigen stimulation.

CDR3 region: CASSSSLSGGSTDTQYF. CDR3 in DNA: TGTGCCAGCAGCTCATCACTTAGCGGGGGGAGCACAGATACGCAGTATTTT. The gene calls are TRBV7-9 and TRBJ2-3; 10 bases are shared with TRBD2. Trimming cost V 4 bases and J 0 bases; bases outside gene matches: 7. Germline values: CDR1 SEHNR, CDR2 FQNEAQ (reference sequence). The CDR3 runs to 17 residues.